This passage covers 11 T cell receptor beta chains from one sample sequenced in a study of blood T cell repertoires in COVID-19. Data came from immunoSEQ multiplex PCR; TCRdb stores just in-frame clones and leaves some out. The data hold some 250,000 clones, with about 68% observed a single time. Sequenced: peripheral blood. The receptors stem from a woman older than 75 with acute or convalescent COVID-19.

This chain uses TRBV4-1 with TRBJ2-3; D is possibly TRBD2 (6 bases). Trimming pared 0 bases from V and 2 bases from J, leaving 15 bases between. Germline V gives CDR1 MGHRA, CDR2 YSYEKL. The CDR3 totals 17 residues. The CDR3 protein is CASSQEWAGPPTDTQYF. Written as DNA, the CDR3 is TGCGCCAGCAGCCAAGAGTGGGCGGGACCCCCCACAGATACGCAGTATTTT.

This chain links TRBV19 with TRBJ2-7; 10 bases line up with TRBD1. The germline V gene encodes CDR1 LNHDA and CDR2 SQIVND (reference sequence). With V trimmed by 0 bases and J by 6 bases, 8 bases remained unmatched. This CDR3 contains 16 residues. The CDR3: CASSIDLGTGVVEQYF. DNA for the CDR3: TGTGCCAGTAGTATAGATCTGGGGACAGGGGTCGTCGAGCAGTACTTC.

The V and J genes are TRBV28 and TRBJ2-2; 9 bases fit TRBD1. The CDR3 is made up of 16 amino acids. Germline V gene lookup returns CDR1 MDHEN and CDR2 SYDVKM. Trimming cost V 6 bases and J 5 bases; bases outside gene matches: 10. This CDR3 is CASRIRQGTGTGELFF. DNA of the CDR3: TGTGCCAGCAGGATTAGACAGGGGACAGGGACCGGGGAGCTGTTTTTT.

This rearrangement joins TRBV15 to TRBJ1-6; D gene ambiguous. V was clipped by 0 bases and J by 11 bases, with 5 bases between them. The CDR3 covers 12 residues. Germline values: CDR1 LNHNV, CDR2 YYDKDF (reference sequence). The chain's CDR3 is CATSRDIAPLHF. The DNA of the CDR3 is TGTGCCACCAGCAGAGATATAGCACCCCTCCACTTT.

This CDR3 is CASSLEQAEKLFF. DNA of the CDR3: TGCGCCAGCAGCTTGGAACAGGCTGAAAAACTGTTTTTT. The chain combines TRBV5-1 with TRBJ1-4; possible D gene TRBD1, 5 bases. V lost 0 bases, J lost 7 bases, and 7 bases lay in between. The V gene's germline CDR1 is SGHRS and CDR2 YFSETQ. The CDR3 consists of 13 residues.

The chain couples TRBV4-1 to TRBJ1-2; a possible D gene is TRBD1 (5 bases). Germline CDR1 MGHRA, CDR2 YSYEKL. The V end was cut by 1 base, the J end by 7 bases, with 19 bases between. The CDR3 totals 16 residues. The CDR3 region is CASSQVGPARVGGYTF. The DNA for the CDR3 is TGCGCCAGCAGCCAAGTAGGTCCCGCCAGGGTAGGTGGCTACACCTTC.

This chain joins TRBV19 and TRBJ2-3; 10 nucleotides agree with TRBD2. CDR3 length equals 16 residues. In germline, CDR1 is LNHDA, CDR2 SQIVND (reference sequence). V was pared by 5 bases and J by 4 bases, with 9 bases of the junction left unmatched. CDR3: CASSAFLAGEADTQYF. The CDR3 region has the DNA TGTGCCAGTAGTGCCTTCCTAGCGGGAGAGGCAGATACGCAGTATTTT.

CDR3 region: CASSLTGGDYGYTF. The CDR3 nucleotides read TGTGCCAGCAGCTTAACAGGGGGCGACTATGGCTACACCTTC. The V gene is TRBV7-9, the J gene TRBJ1-2; 9 bases agree with TRBD1. The J segment lost 3 bases and the V segment lost 2 bases, leaving 1 base of the junction unmatched. Germline V gene data show CDR1 as SEHNR and CDR2 as FQNEAQ (reference sequence). CDR3 length equals 14 residues.

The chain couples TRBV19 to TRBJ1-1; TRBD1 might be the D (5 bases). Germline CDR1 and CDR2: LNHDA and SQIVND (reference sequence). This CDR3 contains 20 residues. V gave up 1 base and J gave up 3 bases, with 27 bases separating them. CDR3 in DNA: TGTGCCAGTAGTATAGTCGGAGCTTCCTCAGGGTTTTGGAGGGACACTGAAGCTTTCTTT. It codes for CASSIVGASSGFWRDTEAFF.

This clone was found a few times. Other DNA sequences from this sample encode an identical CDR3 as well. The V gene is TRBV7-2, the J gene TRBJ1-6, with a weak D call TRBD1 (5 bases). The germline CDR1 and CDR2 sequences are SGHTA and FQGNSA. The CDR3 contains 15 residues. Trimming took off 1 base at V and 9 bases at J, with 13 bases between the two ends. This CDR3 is CASSLGGVGSSPLHF. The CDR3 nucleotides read TGTGCCAGCAGCTTAGGGGGGGTGGGGAGTTCACCCCTCCACTTT.

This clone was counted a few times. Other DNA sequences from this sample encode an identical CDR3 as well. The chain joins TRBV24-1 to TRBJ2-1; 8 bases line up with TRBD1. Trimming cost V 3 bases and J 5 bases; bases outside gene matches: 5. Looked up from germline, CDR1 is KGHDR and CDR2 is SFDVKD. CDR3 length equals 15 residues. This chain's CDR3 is CATSDPGTGDNEQFF. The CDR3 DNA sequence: TGTGCCACCAGTGATCCCGGGACAGGAGACAATGAGCAGTTCTTC.